This TCR beta chain comes out of a study of blood T cells in healthy people across ages. As concerns this clonotype: Its antigen remains unknown. This may arise from a read error, as a much more abundant clone is one base away.

Germline loops: CDR1 MNHNY, CDR2 SVGAGI (reference sequence). Trimming at V came to 6 bases and at J to 6 bases, leaving 5 bases not matched to a gene. The CDR3 spans 12 residues. Together with a sample-barcoded 5' primer, a J-beta primer mix was included in a second PCR lasting about 6 to 12 cycles. Every sample returned 2.5 million or more CDR3-containing paired-end reads. In TCRdb, the 5' RACE reads were re-called with MiXCR into one record per CDR3 protein. The sample lists hundreds of thousands of distinct CDR3 sequences; 52% were seen once. Study results and caveats: Donors of long life had a larger count of naive CD4+ cells and greater diversity than aged donors. Shifts in expanded clonotypes may have been confounded by donor CMV status, which was unknown.

Ranging in age from about 6 to 95, the donors were healthy Caucasian individuals from Russia. The clonotype comes from an elderly woman in good health. The chain uses TRBV6-6 and TRBJ2-7, with 7 bases aligning to TRBD1. The sample comprised blood. The CDR3 DNA reads TGTGCCAGCAGAAAACAGGGGTGCGAGCAGTACTTC. Its translation: CASRKQGCEQYF.